This T cell receptor beta chain is from a study of CD8+ T cells in alopecia areata. The CDR3 is 13 amino acids. Germline assignment: CDR1 FNHDT and CDR2 SITEND (reference sequence). Study conclusions and caveats: Resident alphabeta T-cell populations of normal skin are likewise subject to sequencing in scalp samples. In lesional scalp, particularly from alopecia totalis/universalis, clonality was higher than in normal scalp.

Extracted RNA was reverse transcribed, and the resulting cDNA served as sequencing template. Repertoires were generated with immunoSEQ multiplex PCR, while TCRdb's copy carries only in-frame clones and drops some. Altogether roughly 120,000 clones were found in the sample, and no singletons occur. Only a few counts were recorded for this clone. What it binds is unknown. Genes and germline come from the mouse. The missing CDR3 end, 4 residues past where the read stops, is filled in from the germline J gene. Material for sequencing was lesional skin. The clonotype was recovered from a C3H/HeJ mouse with alopecia areata. The strain bears MHC haplotype H2-k. The rearrangement joins TRBV19 to TRBJ2-5; possibly TRBD2 for D (6 bases). The CDR3 protein is CAAAGAGGDTQYF. Partial CDR3 DNA: TGTGCCGCGGCTGGGGCCGGGGGAGAC.